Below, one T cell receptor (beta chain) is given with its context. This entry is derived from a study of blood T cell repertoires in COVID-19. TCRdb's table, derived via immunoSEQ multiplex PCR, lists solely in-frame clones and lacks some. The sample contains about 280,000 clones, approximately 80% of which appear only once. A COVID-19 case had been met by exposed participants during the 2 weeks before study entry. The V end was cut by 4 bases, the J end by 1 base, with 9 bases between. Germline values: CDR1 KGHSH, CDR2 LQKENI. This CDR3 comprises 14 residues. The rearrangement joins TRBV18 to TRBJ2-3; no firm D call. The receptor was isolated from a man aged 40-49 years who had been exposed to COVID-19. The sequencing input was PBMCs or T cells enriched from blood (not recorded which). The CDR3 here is CASSRGSGTDTQYF. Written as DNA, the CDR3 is TGTGCCAGCTCACGAGGCTCAGGCACAGATACGCAGTATTTT.